This TCR beta chain stems from a study of cytomegalovirus exposure and HLA in healthy donors. Study-level points and caveats: TRBV6-2, TRBV6-3 and some other V segments were excluded as indistinguishable.

With regard to this clone: What it recognizes is unknown.

The junction had 3 bases not matched to a gene; V was cut back by 0 bases and J by 4 bases. Germline CDR1 and CDR2: SGDLS and YYNGEE. CDR3 length equals 14 residues. PCR was performed using 60 Vbeta and 13 Jbeta primers. Profiling relied on immunoSEQ multiplex PCR, and the TCRdb table lists in-frame clones only, not all of them. The repertoire holds around 100,000 clones, around 75% seen once, with more than 4.5% in the top ten. This chain connects TRBV9 to TRBJ2-7; 8 nucleotides align to TRBD2. The sample comprised PBMCs. The source is a woman between 18 and 30 years old in good health and CMV-seropositive. The CDR3 coding sequence is TGTGCCAGCAGCGTAGGGTCGGGAGGGTACGAGCAGTACTTC. It specifies CASSVGSGGYEQYF.